This T cell receptor beta chain was retrieved from a study of T cell responses to AZD1222 COVID-19 vaccine. Study outcomes and limitations: Just six AZD1222 recipients tested seropositive at baseline. Across spike, vaccine-associated CD4 TCRs were found, dominant at 160-218 and 743-854. Repertoire sampling happened only post peak T cell response.

Here immunoSEQ multiplex PCR was the method, and the copy in TCRdb shows in-frame clones only, minus some. The data hold 45,000 to 55,000 clones, with approximately 79% observed a single time. Concerning this clone itself: The antigen is not known.

The sequencing used peripheral blood, collected on day 0 of MenACWY control vaccination. This receptor was identified in an adult in good health.

The CDR3 DNA reads TGTGCCACCTACGGGCTCGACAGATCCGGTGGGGCTAATGAAAAACTGTTTTTT. Protein sequence: CATYGLDRSGGANEKLFF. The chain combines TRBV15 with TRBJ1-4, with D perhaps TRBD1 (5 bases). Germline CDR1 reads LNHNV; CDR2 reads YYDKDF (reference sequence). The CDR3 is 18 amino acids. Trimming cost V 8 bases and J 3 bases, with 25 bases left between them.